The T cell receptor (beta chain) described here comes from a study of patients and donors after allogeneic stem cell transplantation. Between the trimmed V and J ends, which lost 7 bases and 4 bases, there was a span of 11 bases. The CDR3 sequence is 12 residues long. The germline CDR1 and CDR2 sequences are MNHEY and SVGEGT. One entry per CDR3 protein, called by TCRdb with MiXCR from the RT-PCR reads. The sample has 87,000 or so distinct CDR3 sequences; approximately 5.2% are singletons. In this sample, this clonotype turned up many times. Input material: blood, either unsorted or a sorted T cell fraction (not recorded which). The TCR was taken from a human donor who was either an allogeneic HSCT recipient or a stem cell or donor lymphocyte infusion donor (not recorded which). It is not recorded whose cells these are; they may come from a transplant donor. The genes are TRBV6-2 or TRBV6-3 and TRBJ2-7; D may be TRBD1 (6 bases). The CDR3 protein is CASKPTGYEQYF. For the CDR3, the DNA is TGTGCCAGCAAACCGACAGGTTACGAGCAGTACTTC.